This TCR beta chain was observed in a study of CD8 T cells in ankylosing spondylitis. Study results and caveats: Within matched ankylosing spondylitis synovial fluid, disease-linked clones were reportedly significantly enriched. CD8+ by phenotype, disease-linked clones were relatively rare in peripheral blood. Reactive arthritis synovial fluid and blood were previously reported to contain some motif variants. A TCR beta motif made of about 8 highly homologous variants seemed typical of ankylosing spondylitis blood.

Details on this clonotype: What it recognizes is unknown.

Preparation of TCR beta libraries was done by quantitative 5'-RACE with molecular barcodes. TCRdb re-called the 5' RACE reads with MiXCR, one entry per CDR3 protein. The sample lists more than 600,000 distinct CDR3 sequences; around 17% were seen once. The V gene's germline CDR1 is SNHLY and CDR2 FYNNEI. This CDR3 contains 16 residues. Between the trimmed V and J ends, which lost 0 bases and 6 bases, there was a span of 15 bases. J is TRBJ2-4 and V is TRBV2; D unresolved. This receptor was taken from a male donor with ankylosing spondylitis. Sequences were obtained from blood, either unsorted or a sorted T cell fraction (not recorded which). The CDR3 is CASSEAARSGRNIQYF. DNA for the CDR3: TGTGCCAGCAGTGAAGCAGCCAGGTCCGGAAGAAACATTCAGTACTTC.